Listed here are 25 T cell receptor beta chains from one sample, sequenced in a study of blood T cell repertoires in COVID-19. Here immunoSEQ multiplex PCR was the method, and the copy in TCRdb shows in-frame clones only, minus some. The sample carries about 250,000 clones, around 88% recorded once. Sequencing was done on a sample of peripheral blood. These receptors all stem from a man aged 35-49 years with active or convalescent COVID-19.

This chain uses TRBV4-1 with TRBJ2-7, with 8 positions matching TRBD2. Germline CDR1 reads MGHRA; CDR2 reads YSYEKL. The CDR3 totals 16 residues. V lost 0 bases and J lost 2; bases outside the gene matches: 6. This CDR3 reads CASSQERLAFTYEQYF. CDR3 DNA sequence: TGCGCCAGCAGCCAAGAACGACTAGCGTTTACCTACGAGCAGTACTTC.

The chain uses TRBV2 and TRBJ1-1; 9 nucleotides align to TRBD1. The J segment lost 1 base and the V segment lost 6 bases, leaving 6 bases of the junction unmatched. CDR1 SNHLY and CDR2 FYNNEI come from the germline V gene. The CDR3 has 15 amino acids. The CDR3 DNA is TGTGCCAGCAGCCTCTCGGACAGGGGGAACACTGAAGCTTTCTTT. Protein sequence: CASSLSDRGNTEAFF.

V and J are TRBV2 and TRBJ1-1, with D perhaps matching TRBD1 (6 bases). This CDR3 comprises 13 residues. The germline gives CDR1 SNHLY, CDR2 FYNNEI. V lost 6 bases to trimming and J lost 0 bases, with 8 bases between them. This chain's CDR3 is CASSGQLNTEAFF. CDR3 nucleotides: TGTGCCAGCAGCGGACAGTTGAACACTGAAGCTTTCTTT.

The rearrangement links TRBV7-2 to TRBJ1-6, with 9 nucleotides matching TRBD1. The V gene's germline CDR1 is SGHTA and CDR2 FQGNSA. J was trimmed by 7 bases and V by 5 bases; bases with no gene match: 6. The CDR3 loop spans 15 amino acids. CDR3 loop: CASSQTGGWNSPLHF. The CDR3 region has the DNA TGTGCCAGCAGCCAAACAGGGGGCTGGAATTCACCCCTCCACTTT. Variable domain in full (rest from reference TRBV7-2 and TRBJ1-6): GAGVSQSPSNKVTEKGKDVELRCDPISGHTALYWYRQSLGQGLEFLIYFQGNSAPDKSGLPSDRFSAERTGGSVSTLTIQRTQQEDSAVYLCASSQTGGWNSPLHFGNGTRLTVT.

This clone was recorded only once. This sequence joins TRBV7-9 and TRBJ1-1; 7 bases line up with TRBD1. Germline CDR1 SEHNR, CDR2 FQNEAQ (reference sequence). CDR3 length: 14 amino acids. Trimming at V came to 5 bases and at J to 1 base, leaving 4 bases not matched to a gene. Here the CDR3 reads CASSTRQGNTEAFF. DNA for the CDR3: TGTGCCAGCAGCACCCGACAGGGGAACACTGAAGCTTTCTTT.

The genes are TRBV6-2 or TRBV6-3 and TRBJ2-1, with 9 bases that match TRBD2. Trimming cost V 6 bases and J 2 bases; bases outside gene matches: 5. The CDR3 spans 15 residues. CDR1 is MNHEY, CDR2 SVGEGT, per germline. CDR3 sequence: CASSRSGGPYNEQFF. The CDR3 nucleotides read TGTGCCAGCAGCCGTAGCGGGGGACCCTACAATGAGCAGTTCTTC.

This chain joins TRBV19 and TRBJ2-5, with 7 bases lining up with TRBD2. Germline V gives CDR1 LNHDA, CDR2 SQIVND (reference sequence). V lost 10 bases and J lost 7; bases outside the gene matches: 9. CDR3 length equals 12 residues. CDR3: CATGEGGPTQYF. The CDR3 DNA is TGTGCCACTGGGGAGGGAGGCCCGACCCAGTACTTC. Filled out from reference TRBV19 and TRBJ2-5, the complete variable domain reads DGGITQSPKYLFRKEGQNVTLSCEQNLNHDAMYWYRQDPGQGLRLIYYSQIVNDFQKGDIAEGYSVSREKKESFPLTVTSAQKNPTAFYLCATGEGGPTQYFGPGTRLLVL.

The CDR3 sequence is CAWSVSGDSAEKLFF. The CDR3 bases are TGTGCCTGGAGTGTATCCGGAGATAGTGCTGAAAAACTGTTTTTT. J is TRBJ1-4 and V is TRBV30; no reliable D call. The CDR3 length is 15 residues. Germline V gene lookup returns CDR1 GTSNPN and CDR2 SVGIG (reference sequence). Trimming took 0 bases from V and 7 from J, leaving 15 bases between them.

The J gene is TRBJ2-2, the V gene TRBV7-2; possibly TRBD1 for D (5 bases). The CDR3 loop spans 14 amino acids. The V end lost 6 bases, the J end lost 3 bases, and 11 bases lay between the germline ends. Germline V CDR1 and CDR2: SGHTA, FQGNSA. CDR3 amino acids: CASRPARDTGELFF. The CDR3 DNA sequence: TGTGCCAGCAGACCCGCCAGGGACACCGGGGAGCTGTTTTTT. Using reference TRBV7-2 and TRBJ2-2 for the parts outside the CDR3, the full variable domain is GAGVSQSPSNKVTEKGKDVELRCDPISGHTALYWYRQSLGQGLEFLIYFQGNSAPDKSGLPSDRFSAERTGGSVSTLTIQRTQQEDSAVYLCASRPARDTGELFFGEGSRLTVL.

The chain couples TRBV5-5 to TRBJ2-5; D is possibly TRBD2 (6 bases). The CDR3 extends over 14 amino acids. V gave up 4 bases and J gave up 3 bases, with 13 bases separating them. Germline CDR1 SGHKS, CDR2 YYEKEE (reference sequence). CDR3 bases: TGTGCCAGCAGCCCCGGGACTCCCAAAGAGACCCAGTACTTC. Translating gives CASSPGTPKETQYF.

The rearrangement joins TRBV30 to TRBJ2-1; 7 bases map to TRBD2. The germline gives CDR1 GTSNPN, CDR2 SVGIG (reference sequence). V shed 1 base and J 6 bases; nucleotides not matched to a gene: 0. This CDR3 comprises 12 residues. In nucleotides, the CDR3 is TGTGCCTGGAGTGGGGGGGGCAATGAGCAGTTCTTC. Protein product: CAWSGGGNEQFF.

The V and J genes are TRBV7-9 and TRBJ1-3; tentatively, D is TRBD1 (5 bases). CDR1 and CDR2 (germline): SEHNR, FQNEAQ (reference sequence). V lost 5 bases and J 1 base, leaving 12 bases between the germline ends. This CDR3 is built from 15 residues. The CDR3 bases are TGTGCCAGCAGCCGAGTGGGGGGATCTGGAAACACCATATATTTT. Amino acid sequence: CASSRVGGSGNTIYF.

Details on this clone: Other DNA sequences in the sample encode the same CDR3. The gene calls are TRBV6-5 and TRBJ1-2, with 7 bases fitting TRBD1. Per the germline V gene, CDR1 is MNHEY and CDR2 is SVGAGI. V trimming: 5 bases; J trimming: 4 bases; junction bases outside the gene matches: 7. This CDR3 is built from 14 residues. The chain's CDR3 is CASSKGQGGYGYTF. CDR3 bases: TGTGCCAGCAGTAAGGGGCAGGGGGGCTATGGCTACACCTTC.

This clone occurred a few times. The rearrangement joins TRBV3-1 (or the pseudogene TRBV3-2) to TRBJ1-6, with D possibly matching TRBD1 (6 bases). Trimming removed 4 bases at V and 10 bases at J, with 14 bases between. This CDR3 is built from 14 residues. Germline V gene lookup returns CDR1 LGHDT and CDR2 YNNKEL (reference sequence). CDR3 residues: CASSPPGQISPLHF. As DNA, the CDR3 is TGTGCCAGCAGCCCACCGGGACAAATATCACCCCTCCACTTT.

The chain carries TRBV18 and TRBJ1-1; 7 nucleotides align to TRBD1. CDR1 is KGHSH, CDR2 LQKENI, per germline. The CDR3 consists of 16 residues. The J segment lost 0 bases and the V segment lost 2 bases, leaving 6 bases of the junction unmatched. For the CDR3, the DNA is TGTGCCAGCTCACCAGAGGGACAGCCTATGAACACTGAAGCTTTCTTT. Protein: CASSPEGQPMNTEAFF.

The chain has TRBV7-2 and TRBJ1-5, with 9 bases that match TRBD1. The CDR3 runs 15 residues. The V gene end was trimmed by 5 bases and the J gene end by 6 bases; junction bases not matched to a gene: 8. Per the germline V gene, CDR1 is SGHTA and CDR2 is FQGNSA. CDR3 sequence reads: CASSPGQGLAQPQHF. The DNA for the CDR3 is TGTGCCAGCAGCCCGGGACAGGGTTTAGCTCAGCCCCAGCATTTT.

The chain employs TRBV24-1 and TRBJ2-1; 7 bases fit TRBD2. J lost 3 bases, V lost 4 bases, and 8 bases had no gene match. CDR1 KGHDR and CDR2 SFDVKD come from the germline V gene. The CDR3 spans 16 residues. CDR3 amino acids: CATSEGSGTLYNEQFF. DNA for the CDR3: TGTGCCACCAGTGAGGGGAGCGGGACCCTCTACAATGAGCAGTTCTTC.

J is TRBJ1-1 and V is TRBV6-2 or TRBV6-3; weak D call: TRBD1 (6 bases). Trimming shortened V by 4 bases and J by 1 base, and 10 bases separated the two germline ends. The CDR3 extends over 14 amino acids. Germline V gene lookup returns CDR1 MNHEY and CDR2 SVGEGT. The DNA for the CDR3 is TGTGCCAGCAGTTCGACAGGTCGGAACACTGAAGCTTTCTTT. Amino acids: CASSSTGRNTEAFF.

The rearrangement uses TRBV24-1 and TRBJ1-1; no reliable D call. Per the germline V gene, CDR1 is KGHDR and CDR2 is SFDVKD. The CDR3 contains 13 residues. With 4 bases removed from V and 1 base from J, the gap between germline ends came to 6 bases. The CDR3 region has the DNA TGTGCCACCAGTGAGGCAGGGAACACTGAAGCTTTCTTT. Translation: CATSEAGNTEAFF.

The rearrangement joins TRBV27 to TRBJ2-3; 11 bases are a match to TRBD2. This CDR3 is built from 16 residues. V lost 4 bases and J lost 5; bases outside the gene matches: 8. CDR1 MNHEY and CDR2 SMNVEV come from the germline V gene (reference sequence). The CDR3 here is CASSSILAGVRDTQYF. As DNA, the CDR3 is TGTGCCAGCAGTTCGATACTAGCGGGGGTAAGAGATACGCAGTATTTT.

The rearrangement joins TRBV18 to TRBJ2-2; D is uncertain. Germline-derived CDR1 and CDR2 are KGHSH and LQKENI. The V end was cut by 4 bases, the J end by 4 bases, with 13 bases between. CDR3 size: 15 residues. CDR3 nucleotides: TGTGCCAGCTCACATCTGGAGTTGATCACCGGGGAGCTGTTTTTT. Its protein product is CASSHLELITGELFF.

The gene calls are TRBV30 and TRBJ1-6, with TRBD1 identical over 7 bases. The CDR3 sequence is 16 residues long. Germline V CDR1 and CDR2: GTSNPN, SVGIG (reference sequence). V shed 3 bases, J shed 9 bases, and the junction held 14 bases outside the gene matches. DNA of the CDR3: TGTGCCTGGAGCGCCTCGGACAGGAACTTAGGTTCACCCCTCCACTTT. Amino acid sequence: CAWSASDRNLGSPLHF.

The gene calls are TRBV7-8 and TRBJ1-5; maybe TRBD1 (5 bases). CDR1 is SGHVS, CDR2 FQNEAQ, per germline. With 0 bases removed from V and 7 bases from J, the gap between germline ends came to 13 bases. The CDR3 extends over 15 amino acids. The CDR3 here is CASSLAGTTGQPQHF. The CDR3 DNA follows: TGTGCCAGCAGCTTAGCAGGGACTACTGGCCAGCCCCAGCATTTT.

The chain carries TRBV11-3 and TRBJ1-1; D ambiguous. Germline CDR1 reads SGHNT; CDR2 reads YENEEA. The CDR3 is made up of 14 amino acids. The V end lost 2 bases, the J end lost 0 bases, and 7 bases lay between the germline ends. The CDR3 here is CASSLNTVNTEAFF. The CDR3 bases are TGTGCCAGCAGCTTAAATACAGTGAACACTGAAGCTTTCTTT.

The chain joins TRBV3-1 (or the pseudogene TRBV3-2) to TRBJ2-7, with D possibly TRBD1 on 7 matching bases. Germline-derived CDR1 and CDR2 are LGHDT and YNNKEL (reference sequence). V lost 4 bases, J lost 5 bases, and 18 bases lay in between. The CDR3 totals 15 residues. This CDR3 is CASSLLSGGPHEQYF. DNA of the CDR3: TGTGCCAGCAGCCTTCTCTCAGGGGGGCCTCACGAGCAGTACTTC.